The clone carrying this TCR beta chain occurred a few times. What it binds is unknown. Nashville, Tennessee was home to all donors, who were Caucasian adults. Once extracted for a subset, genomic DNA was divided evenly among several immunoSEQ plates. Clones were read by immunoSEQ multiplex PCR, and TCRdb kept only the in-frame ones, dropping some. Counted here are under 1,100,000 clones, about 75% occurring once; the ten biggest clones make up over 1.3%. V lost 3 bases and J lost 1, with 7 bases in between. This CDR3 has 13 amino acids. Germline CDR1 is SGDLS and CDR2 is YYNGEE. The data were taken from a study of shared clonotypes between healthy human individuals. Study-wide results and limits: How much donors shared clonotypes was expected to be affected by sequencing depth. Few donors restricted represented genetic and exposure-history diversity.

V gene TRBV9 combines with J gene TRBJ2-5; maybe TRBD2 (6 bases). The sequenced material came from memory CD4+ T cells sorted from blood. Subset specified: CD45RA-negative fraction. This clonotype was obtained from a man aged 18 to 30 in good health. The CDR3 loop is CASSEGLQETQYF. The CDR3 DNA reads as TGTGCCAGCAGCGAGGGACTCCAAGAGACCCAGTACTTC.